These 26 T cell receptor beta chains originate from one sample sequenced in a study of blood T cell repertoires in COVID-19. Profiled with immunoSEQ multiplex PCR; TCRdb holds only in-frame clones, not every one. The sample has under 95,000 clones; around 88% are singletons. The sequenced sample was peripheral blood. These receptors were collected from a man in his sixties with acute or convalescent COVID-19.

This chain joins TRBV4-3 and TRBJ2-7, with 7 bases aligning to TRBD2. Germline V gene sequence: CDR1 LGHNA, CDR2 YSLEER. The V segment lost 3 bases and the J segment 3 bases; nucleotides outside the gene matches: 8. The CDR3 contains 15 residues. CDR3 region: CASSQMAGAVYEQYF. CDR3 coding DNA: TGCGCCAGCAGCCAGATGGCGGGAGCCGTCTACGAGCAGTACTTC.

This clone was detected a few times. The chain employs TRBV19 and TRBJ2-3, with D perhaps matching TRBD1 (5 bases). The germline CDR1 and CDR2 sequences are LNHDA and SQIVND (reference sequence). V lost 4 bases to trimming and J lost 2 bases, with 16 bases between them. The CDR3 length is 16 residues. The CDR3 spells CASSKRGSTITDTQYF. The DNA of the CDR3 is TGTGCCAGTAGTAAAAGGGGTAGTACGATCACAGATACGCAGTATTTT.

The chain has TRBV19 and TRBJ1-1, with 9 bases fitting TRBD1. The V gene's germline CDR1 is LNHDA and CDR2 SQIVND (reference sequence). This CDR3 is 14 amino acids long. Trimming cost V 0 bases and J 10 bases; bases outside gene matches: 6. CDR3 region: CASSIDRGQGGAFF. As DNA, the CDR3 is TGTGCCAGTAGTATAGATCGGGGACAGGGAGGAGCTTTCTTT. Full variable domain (missing parts from reference TRBV19 and TRBJ1-1): DGGITQSPKYLFRKEGQNVTLSCEQNLNHDAMYWYRQDPGQGLRLIYYSQIVNDFQKGDIAEGYSVSREKKESFPLTVTSAQKNPTAFYLCASSIDRGQGGAFFGQGTRLTVV.

The rearrangement joins TRBV5-1 to TRBJ2-7, with D hard to call. The ends were cut back, 2 bases at V and 3 bases at J, with 6 bases in the middle. CDR1 is SGHRS and CDR2 is YFSETQ in the germline V gene. This CDR3 has 12 residues. The CDR3 DNA is TGCGCCAGCAGCTTAGACAACTACGAGCAGTACTTC. Its protein is CASSLDNYEQYF.

The V call is TRBV4-3, the J call TRBJ1-2; D remains unclear. Germline lookup yields CDR1 LGHNA and CDR2 YSLEER. The CDR3 has 13 residues. Trimming left V 1 base short and J 3 bases short, with 6 bases between. CDR3 nucleotides: TGCGCCAGCAGCCAAGCCAACTACTATGGCTACACCTTC. As protein: CASSQANYYGYTF.

The gene calls are TRBV2 and TRBJ2-1; D not resolved. V was pared by 3 bases and J by 12 bases, with 12 bases between. Germline V lookup: CDR1 SNHLY, CDR2 FYNNEI. The CDR3 spans 12 residues. The CDR3 nucleotides are TGTGCCAGCAGTGAGGTCGCGATTTGGCAGTTCTTC. Protein product: CASSEVAIWQFF.

The rearrangement joins TRBV7-2 to TRBJ1-3, with unresolved D. V was pared by 5 bases and J by 3 bases, with 14 bases between. The CDR3 sequence is 15 residues long. Germline CDR1 and CDR2: SGHTA and FQGNSA. CDR3 residues: CASSRGSSDGNTIYF. In DNA, the CDR3 is TGTGCCAGCAGCCGGGGTAGTTCTGATGGAAACACCATATATTTT.

The chain links TRBV5-1 to TRBJ2-7, with TRBD1 as a possible D gene (5 bases). Germline CDR1 and CDR2: SGHRS and YFSETQ. CDR3 length: 15 amino acids. V was pared by 5 bases and J by 2 bases, with 17 bases between. The CDR3 spells CASRVQPTETYEQYF. In DNA form, the CDR3 reads TGCGCCAGCAGAGTCCAACCGACAGAAACCTACGAGCAGTACTTC.

The J gene is TRBJ1-1, the V gene TRBV28; D gene ambiguous. V gave up 4 bases and J gave up 3 bases, with 9 bases separating them. The CDR3 contains 13 residues. Germline V lookup: CDR1 MDHEN, CDR2 SYDVKM. The CDR3: CASSYSTDTEAFF. The CDR3, as DNA: TGTGCCAGCAGTTACTCCACGGACACTGAAGCTTTCTTT.

This clone has a single count. The chain recombines TRBV7-2 with TRBJ2-3, with D possibly TRBD2 on 7 matching bases. Trimming shortened V by 1 base and J by 6 bases, and 14 bases separated the two germline ends. CDR1 is SGHTA, CDR2 FQGNSA, per germline. CDR3 length equals 15 residues. DNA of the CDR3: TGTGCCAGCAGCTTAGGTGGAGGGGGAGGGGATACGCAGTATTTT. Its translation is CASSLGGGGGDTQYF.

The gene calls are TRBV10-2 and TRBJ2-7; 8 bases match TRBD2. The CDR3 extends over 14 amino acids. Trimming removed 6 bases from V and 3 bases from J; junction bases left unmatched: 7. Germline values: CDR1 WSHSY, CDR2 SAAADI. The CDR3, as DNA: TGCGCCAGCAGCCCTCTAGCGGGCGGCTACGAGCAGTACTTC. Amino acid sequence: CASSPLAGGYEQYF.

This chain uses TRBV23-1 with TRBJ1-1, with D maybe TRBD1 (6 bases). TRBV23-1 qualifies as an ORF whose function is uncertain. The CDR3 runs to 16 residues. The V and J ends lost 1 base and 2 bases respectively, with 14 bases between them. The chain's CDR3 is CASSQLITGPNTEAFF. DNA for the CDR3: TGCGCCAGCAGTCAATTAATAACAGGGCCCAACACTGAAGCTTTCTTT.

This chain connects TRBV2 to TRBJ1-2; perhaps TRBD1 as D (5 bases). From germline, CDR1 is SNHLY and CDR2 FYNNEI. This CDR3 contains 14 residues. Trimming removed 8 bases from V and 6 bases from J, with 19 bases in between. Here the CDR3 reads CASLPREAGNGYTF. CDR3 nucleotides: TGTGCCAGCCTACCCAGGGAGGCAGGGAATGGCTACACCTTC.

V and J are TRBV11-2 and TRBJ2-3; 7 positions match TRBD2. CDR1 and CDR2 from the germline V gene are SGHAT and FQNNGV. The length of the CDR3 is 16 residues. The trim removed 1 base at V and 8 bases at J, leaving 12 bases unmatched. The CDR3 bases are TGTGCCAGCAGCTTAGGCCATGGGGGGGTACTGCGTACGCAGTATTTT. Translating it yields CASSLGHGGVLRTQYF.

The chain has TRBV19 and TRBJ1-4; perhaps TRBD1 as D (6 bases). The length of the CDR3 is 14 residues. V dropped 4 bases and J dropped 2 bases, with 8 bases sitting between them. The V gene's germline CDR1 is LNHDA and CDR2 SQIVND (reference sequence). This CDR3 is CASSTTGTNEKLFF. CDR3 nucleotides: TGTGCCAGTAGTACCACAGGGACTAATGAAAAACTGTTTTTT. Combining the CDR3 with reference TRBV19 and TRBJ1-4 gives the whole variable domain DGGITQSPKYLFRKEGQNVTLSCEQNLNHDAMYWYRQDPGQGLRLIYYSQIVNDFQKGDIAEGYSVSREKKESFPLTVTSAQKNPTAFYLCASSTTGTNEKLFFGSGTQLSVL.

J is TRBJ2-6 and V is TRBV24-1; weak D call: TRBD1 (5 bases). CDR1 is KGHDR and CDR2 is SFDVKD in the germline V gene. V lost 4 bases and J lost 0, with 15 bases in between. This CDR3 contains 18 residues. The CDR3 DNA follows: TGTGCCACCAGTGACCGCCCCGGACACCTCTCTGGGGCCAACGTCCTGACTTTC. Amino acids: CATSDRPGHLSGANVLTF.

The chain has TRBV5-1 and TRBJ1-3; D may be TRBD1 (6 bases). CDR3 length: 15 residues. Germline V lookup: CDR1 SGHRS, CDR2 YFSETQ. Trimming stripped 0 bases from V and 4 bases from J, with 11 bases between. The CDR3: CASSLASGQGNTIYF. DNA for the CDR3: TGCGCCAGCAGCTTGGCCTCGGGACAAGGAAACACCATATATTTT.

The V gene is TRBV7-6, the J gene TRBJ2-3; the D gene is possibly TRBD2 (5 bases). Germline loops: CDR1 SGHVS, CDR2 FNYEAQ. V gave up 4 bases and J gave up 3 bases, with 11 bases separating them. The CDR3 totals 14 residues. CDR3 DNA: TGTGCCAGCAGCTCGCCGGGGATAACAGATACGCAGTATTTT. It codes for CASSSPGITDTQYF.

The chain couples TRBV27 to TRBJ2-3, with 15 bases fitting TRBD2. V gave up 2 bases and J gave up 2 bases; unmatched junction bases: 11. Per germline, CDR1 MNHEY and CDR2 SMNVEV (reference sequence). The CDR3 sequence is 20 residues long. CDR3 in DNA: TGTGCCAGCAGTTTAGGGGGACCGGGACTAGCGGGGGGTATCACAGATACGCAGTATTTT. Protein: CASSLGGPGLAGGITDTQYF.

V gene TRBV9 combines with J gene TRBJ2-2, with unresolved D. Germline V gene lookup returns CDR1 SGDLS and CDR2 YYNGEE. V gave up 4 bases and J gave up 3 bases, with 7 bases separating them. The CDR3 length is 13 residues. The CDR3 nucleotides are TGTGCCAGCAGCCCGAGCTACACCGGGGAGCTGTTTTTT. Translated, it gives CASSPSYTGELFF.

This chain links TRBV19 with TRBJ1-2; D remains ambiguous. The germline V and J ends were trimmed by 4 bases and 3 bases, with 15 bases remaining between them. Germline values: CDR1 LNHDA, CDR2 SQIVND (reference sequence). The CDR3 covers 15 residues. The CDR3 here is CASSTVRGGHYGYTF. For the CDR3, the DNA is TGTGCCAGTAGTACGGTCCGAGGAGGGCACTATGGCTACACCTTC.

This clone was recorded only once. CDR3 DNA: TGTGCTAGTGGTTCAGGGACTAGCGCGAGCGATGAGCAGTTCTTC. Residues: CASGSGTSASDEQFF. The chain recombines TRBV12-5 with TRBJ2-1; TRBD2 aligns across 10 bases. Trimming cost V 4 bases and J 8 bases; bases outside gene matches: 8. Germline CDR1 is LGHNT and CDR2 is FRNRAP. The CDR3 totals 15 residues. The whole variable domain, remainder taken from reference TRBV12-5 and TRBJ2-1, is DARVTQTPRHKVTEMGQEVTMRCQPILGHNTVFWYRQTMMQGLELLAYFRNRAPLDDSGMPKDRFSAEMPDATLATLKIQPSEPRDSAVYFCASGSGTSASDEQFFGPGTRLTVL.

This clone was counted a few times. The V gene is TRBV10-3, the J gene TRBJ1-6, with no clear D. Germline V gene sequence: CDR1 ENHRY, CDR2 SYGVKD. V shed 10 bases and J shed 3 bases, with 16 bases lying between them. This CDR3 region has 15 residues. The chain's CDR3 is CATGVADLYNSPLHF. CDR3 bases: TGTGCCACCGGAGTCGCGGATCTCTATAATTCACCCCTCCACTTT.

V and J are TRBV7-2 and TRBJ2-3; no firm D call. CDR1 is SGHTA, CDR2 FQGNSA, per germline. V shed 6 bases and J shed 4 bases, with 5 bases lying between them. The CDR3 is made up of 11 amino acids. CDR3 protein: CASRLSDTQYF. The CDR3 coding sequence is TGTGCCAGCAGACTATCAGATACGCAGTATTTT.

The chain couples TRBV7-8 to TRBJ2-2; 8 nucleotides align to TRBD1. Trimming took 5 bases from V and 2 from J; bases not matched to a gene: 7. Germline V CDR1 and CDR2: SGHVS, FQNEAQ. This CDR3 comprises 16 residues. The CDR3, as DNA: TGTGCCAGCAGCGGCGACAGGGGCCTTAACACCGGGGAGCTGTTTTTT. Translation gives CASSGDRGLNTGELFF.

This chain connects TRBV27 to TRBJ1-5; 7 bases fit TRBD1. Looked up from germline, CDR1 is MNHEY and CDR2 is SMNVEV (reference sequence). After removal of 5 bases from V and 2 bases from J, the junction contained 3 bases not matched to a gene. The CDR3 has 14 amino acids. The DNA for the CDR3 is TGTGCCAGCAGTACTACAGGGGGCAATCAGCCCCAGCATTTT. As protein: CASSTTGGNQPQHF.